This record looks at one TCR beta chain sequence and its context. This record comes from a study of blood T cell repertoires in COVID-19. Across the study: The United States, Italy and Spain provided the acute and convalescent COVID-19 samples. Sample material is recorded as cDNA or gDNA derived from T cells, B-cell-depleted T cells, or PBMCs.

The CDR3 is 16 amino acids. The ends were cut back, 0 bases at V and 6 bases at J, with 14 bases in the middle. Germline lookup yields CDR1 KGHDR and CDR2 SFDVKD. Per the authors' pipeline: Amplification of reference gene primers provided the estimated nucleated cell counts. Sequencing was performed with immunoSEQ multiplex PCR; in TCRdb, only in-frame clones are kept and a portion is missing. The V and J calls and clone size are taken from that table; D and trimming were inferred from the DNA. The data hold 150,000 or so clones, with more than 80% observed a single time. Seattle-derived patients entered the study during active infection and were followed longitudinally.

This sequence joins TRBV24-1 and TRBJ2-1; D may be TRBD1 (7 bases). Input material: peripheral blood. This receptor was obtained from a man aged 18 to 29 with COVID-19, enrolled during active disease. CDR3 nucleotides: TGTGCCACCAGTGATTTGGGGGCAGGGGGGCGCAATGAGCAGTTCTTC. This codes for CATSDLGAGGRNEQFF.